This T cell receptor beta chain was sequenced in a study of CD8 T cells in ankylosing spondylitis. V shed 6 bases and J shed 9 bases, with 9 bases lying between them. CDR1 and CDR2 from the germline V gene are MDHEN and SYDVKM. There are 12 residues in the CDR3. TCRdb passed the 5' RACE reads through MiXCR, listing each CDR3 protein once. The sample carries 350,000 to 450,000 distinct CDR3 sequences, 20% to 25% recorded once. Comments on this clonotype: Its specificity is not known.

General study results and limits: Peripheral blood samples showed relatively rare disease-linked clones, and these clones were CD8+. About 8 highly homologous variants made up a TCR beta motif that seemed to typify ankylosing spondylitis blood.

The source of this sequence is a male donor with ankylosing spondylitis or in good health (not recorded which). The material sequenced was blood, either unsorted or a sorted T cell fraction (not recorded which). This chain joins TRBV28 and TRBJ1-6; D is unresolved. CDR3 nucleotide sequence: TGTGCCAGCAGCTTGGACGGTTCACCCCTCCACTTT. Translation: CASSLDGSPLHF.